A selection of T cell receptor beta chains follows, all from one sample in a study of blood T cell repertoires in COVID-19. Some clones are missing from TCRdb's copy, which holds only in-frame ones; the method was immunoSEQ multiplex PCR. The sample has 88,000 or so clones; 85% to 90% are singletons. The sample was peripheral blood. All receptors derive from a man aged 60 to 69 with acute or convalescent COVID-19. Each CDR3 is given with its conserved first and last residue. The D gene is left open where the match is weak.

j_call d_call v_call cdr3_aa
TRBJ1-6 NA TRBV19 CASTPRASNSPLHF
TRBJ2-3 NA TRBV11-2 CASSLDSGSFNTQYF
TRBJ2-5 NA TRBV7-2 CASSLVGTRQETQYF
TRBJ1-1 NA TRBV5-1 CASSPLGGAAGNTEAFF
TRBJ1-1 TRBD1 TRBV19 CASSHRTGSDTEAFF
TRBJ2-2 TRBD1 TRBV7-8 CASSPGQGAHTGELFF
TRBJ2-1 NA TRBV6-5 CASRGGQVSYNEQFF
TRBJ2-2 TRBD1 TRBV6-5 CASRTGGDTGELFF
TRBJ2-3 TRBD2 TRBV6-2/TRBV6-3 CASSYSHTSGHSTDTQYF
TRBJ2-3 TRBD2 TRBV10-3 CAISEGPSGSGTDTQYF
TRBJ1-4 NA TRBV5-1 CASSLGAGPTTNEKLFF
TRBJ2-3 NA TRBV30 CAWSGAGLTDTQYF
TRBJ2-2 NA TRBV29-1 CSVRGHGVSGNTGELFF
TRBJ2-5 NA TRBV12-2 CASRTRLAGCGETQYF
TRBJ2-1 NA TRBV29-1 CSVVPDNEQFF
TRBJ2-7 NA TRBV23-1 CATVIRGTYFPTRDEQYF
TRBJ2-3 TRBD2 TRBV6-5 CASTERGVADTQYF
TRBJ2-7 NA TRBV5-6 CASSPLGGGLGEQYF
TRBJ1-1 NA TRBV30 CAWSVAGVNTEAFF
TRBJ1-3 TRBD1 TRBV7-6 CASSLLQGNSGNTIYF
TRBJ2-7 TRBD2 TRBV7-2 CASSRLAGGPVEQYF
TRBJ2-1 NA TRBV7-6 CASSLAPQGHAEQFF
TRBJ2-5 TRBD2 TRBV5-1 CASSSGTSGRTAETQYF
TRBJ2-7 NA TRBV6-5 CASSSRTFTYEQYF
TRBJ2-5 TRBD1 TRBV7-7 CASSSDRGYQETQYF
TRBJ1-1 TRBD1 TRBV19 CASSMPTDRAFAEAFF
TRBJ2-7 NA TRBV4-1 CASSQMGSRSYYEQYF
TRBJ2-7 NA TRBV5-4 CASSLEADYEQYF
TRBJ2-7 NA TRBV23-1 CASSHLKGVWATYEQYF
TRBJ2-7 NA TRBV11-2 CASSLTAVLDQYF
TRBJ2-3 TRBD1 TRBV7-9 CARQGMADTQYF
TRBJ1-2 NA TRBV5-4 CASSQNPTGQGYGYTF
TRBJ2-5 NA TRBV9 CASSPLVGGETQYF
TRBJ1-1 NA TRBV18 CASSPGSADTEAFF
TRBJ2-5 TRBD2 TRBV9 CASSVVAGGPQETQYF
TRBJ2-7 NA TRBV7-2 CASSLGGSTRRKLRGQYF
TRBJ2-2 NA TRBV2 CASSRGTGELFF
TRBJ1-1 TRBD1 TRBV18 CASSSQGWNTEAFF
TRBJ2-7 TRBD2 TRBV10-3 CAISEGRELMEQYF
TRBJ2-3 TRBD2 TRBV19 CASSIGASGGTDTQYF
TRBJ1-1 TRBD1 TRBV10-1 CASSESGQAKGAFF
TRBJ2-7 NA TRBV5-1 CASSSGVGFYEQYF
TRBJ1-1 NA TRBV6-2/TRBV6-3 CASSILTEAFF
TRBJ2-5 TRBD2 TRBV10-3 CAISESEGRVATQYF
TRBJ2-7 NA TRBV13 CASSLGRDSSYEQYF
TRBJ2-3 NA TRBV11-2 CASRTGVHRGTGTDTQYF
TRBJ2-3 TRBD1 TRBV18 CASSPGQGAADTQYF
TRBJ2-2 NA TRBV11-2 CASSLVSGGGTGELFF
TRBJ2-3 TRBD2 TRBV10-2 CASSAQGALAGGTQYF
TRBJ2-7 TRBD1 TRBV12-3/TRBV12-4 CASSRGQGYEQYF
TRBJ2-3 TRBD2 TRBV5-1 CASSTRLAGATDTQYF
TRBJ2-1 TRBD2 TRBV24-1 CATSEHGTSDYNEQFF
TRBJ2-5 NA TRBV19 CASSMGGQREWRETQYF
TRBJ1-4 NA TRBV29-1 CSVEDDRGPSEKLFF